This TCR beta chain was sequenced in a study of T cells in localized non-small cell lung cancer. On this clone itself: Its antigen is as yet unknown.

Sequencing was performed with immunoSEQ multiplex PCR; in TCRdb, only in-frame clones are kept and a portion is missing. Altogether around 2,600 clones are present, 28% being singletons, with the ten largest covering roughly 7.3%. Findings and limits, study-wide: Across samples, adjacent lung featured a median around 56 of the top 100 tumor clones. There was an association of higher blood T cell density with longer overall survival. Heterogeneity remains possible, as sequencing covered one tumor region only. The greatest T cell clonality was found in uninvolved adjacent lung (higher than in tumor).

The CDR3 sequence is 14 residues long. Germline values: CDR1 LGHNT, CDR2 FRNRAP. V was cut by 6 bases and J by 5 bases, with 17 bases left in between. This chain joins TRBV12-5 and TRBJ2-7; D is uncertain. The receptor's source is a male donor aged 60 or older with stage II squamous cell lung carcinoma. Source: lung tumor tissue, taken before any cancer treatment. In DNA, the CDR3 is TGTGCTAGTGGCCCCGTGGACGGAGTCCACGAGCAGTACGTC. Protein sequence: CASGPVDGVHEQYV.